A selection of T cell receptor beta chains follows, all from one sample in a study of blood T cell repertoires in COVID-19. Method: immunoSEQ multiplex PCR; TCRdb's copy keeps in-frame clones and lacks some. Of 250,000 to 300,000 clones listed, over 75% are singletons. The source material was peripheral blood. The receptors originated from a woman in her 70s with acute or convalescent COVID-19. Each CDR3 is given without its conserved first and last residue. Fields, in order: V gene, D gene, CDR3 length, J gene, CDR3 protein. The D gene is left open where the match is weak.

V: TRBV4-2; D: NA; length: 11; J: TRBJ1-2; CDR3: ASSQRQGYGYT
V: TRBV21-1; D: NA; length: 13; J: TRBJ2-7; CDR3: ASSKKLRGWRGPY
V: TRBV19; D: NA; length: 14; J: TRBJ1-5; CDR3: ASSIGARLSNQPQH
V: TRBV14; D: NA; length: 12; J: TRBJ1-2; CDR3: ASRAQGGVSGYT
V: TRBV7-6; D: NA; length: 11; J: TRBJ1-1; CDR3: ASSPQANTEAF
V: TRBV7-9; D: NA; length: 13; J: TRBJ2-2; CDR3: ASIYGGYGTGELF
V: TRBV6-5; D: NA; length: 12; J: TRBJ1-2; CDR3: ASTSAGAVNGYT
V: TRBV5-4; D: NA; length: 12; J: TRBJ1-2; CDR3: ASSLPQVVSGYT
V: TRBV15; D: TRBD2; length: 14; J: TRBJ2-7; CDR3: ATSRGTSGGRYEQY
V: TRBV27; D: NA; length: 11; J: TRBJ1-2; CDR3: ASSFRGSYGYT
V: TRBV4-1; D: TRBD2; length: 12; J: TRBJ2-3; CDR3: ASSQGRGEDTQY
V: TRBV6-6; D: TRBD2; length: 11; J: TRBJ2-1; CDR3: ASSRGGEGEQF
V: TRBV11-3; D: NA; length: 13; J: TRBJ2-2; CDR3: ASSIGGRNTGELF
V: TRBV4-1; D: TRBD2; length: 13; J: TRBJ2-5; CDR3: ASSPTSGGGETQY
V: TRBV19; D: NA; length: 10; J: TRBJ1-3; CDR3: ASNGAGNTIY
V: TRBV28; D: NA; length: 9; J: TRBJ1-4; CDR3: ASSFGEKLF
V: TRBV2; D: NA; length: 12; J: TRBJ2-2; CDR3: ASRAGLQTGELF
V: TRBV10-1; D: NA; length: 13; J: TRBJ1-1; CDR3: ASSATGRGFTEAF
V: TRBV21-1; D: NA; length: 13; J: TRBJ2-4; CDR3: ASSLVRGRADIQY
V: TRBV24-1; D: NA; length: 13; J: TRBJ1-1; CDR3: ATSASGVANTEAF
V: TRBV5-8; D: NA; length: 12; J: TRBJ1-4; CDR3: ASSRPGVGEKLF
V: TRBV4-2; D: TRBD1; length: 14; J: TRBJ1-2; CDR3: ASSVGRDSGRDVYT
V: TRBV10-1; D: NA; length: 13; J: TRBJ2-2; CDR3: ASSQPGTNTGELF
V: TRBV20-1; D: TRBD1; length: 9; J: TRBJ1-1; CDR3: SAGTDKKAF
V: TRBV5-1; D: TRBD1; length: 14; J: TRBJ2-2; CDR3: ASSPTGASQTGELF
V: TRBV9; D: NA; length: 9; J: TRBJ2-2; CDR3: ASSVAGELF
V: TRBV27; D: TRBD1; length: 13; J: TRBJ2-1; CDR3: ASGTGAYPANEQF
V: TRBV5-1; D: NA; length: 12; J: TRBJ1-3; CDR3: ASSLEEGRNTIY
V: TRBV12-3/TRBV12-4; D: NA; length: 9; J: TRBJ1-2; CDR3: ASSTGYGYT
V: TRBV3-1/TRBV3-2; D: TRBD1; length: 12; J: TRBJ2-7; CDR3: ASSPNRGQGEQY
V: TRBV25-1; D: TRBD1; length: 12; J: TRBJ2-7; CDR3: ASRDRDRVHEQY
V: TRBV6-1; D: TRBD1; length: 15; J: TRBJ2-5; CDR3: ASSETGTGGVQETQY
V: TRBV10-2; D: NA; length: 10; J: TRBJ2-7; CDR3: ASSESKTEQY
V: TRBV6-6; D: TRBD1; length: 12; J: TRBJ2-2; CDR3: AARGQLNTGELF
V: TRBV30; D: TRBD1; length: 12; J: TRBJ1-6; CDR3: AWTRDRGGSPLH
V: TRBV24-1; D: NA; length: 12; J: TRBJ1-2; CDR3: ATSDSTLIYGYT
V: TRBV27; D: NA; length: 11; J: TRBJ1-2; CDR3: ASSFVGGYGYT
V: TRBV11-2; D: TRBD1; length: 13; J: TRBJ2-7; CDR3: ASSLDWTGTGEQY
V: TRBV20-1; D: TRBD1; length: 11; J: TRBJ2-1; CDR3: SASQGAGNEQF
V: TRBV19; D: NA; length: 15; J: TRBJ2-5; CDR3: ASSTRLGRGPQETQY
V: TRBV4-1; D: TRBD1; length: 17; J: TRBJ1-2; CDR3: ASSQERSREGARLDGYT
V: TRBV11-2; D: NA; length: 14; J: TRBJ2-4; CDR3: ASSLDPLASQRLQY
V: TRBV19; D: TRBD1; length: 13; J: TRBJ1-4; CDR3: AGDVSDRGCEKLF
V: TRBV9; D: TRBD2; length: 14; J: TRBJ2-5; CDR3: ASSVAAAGGGETQY